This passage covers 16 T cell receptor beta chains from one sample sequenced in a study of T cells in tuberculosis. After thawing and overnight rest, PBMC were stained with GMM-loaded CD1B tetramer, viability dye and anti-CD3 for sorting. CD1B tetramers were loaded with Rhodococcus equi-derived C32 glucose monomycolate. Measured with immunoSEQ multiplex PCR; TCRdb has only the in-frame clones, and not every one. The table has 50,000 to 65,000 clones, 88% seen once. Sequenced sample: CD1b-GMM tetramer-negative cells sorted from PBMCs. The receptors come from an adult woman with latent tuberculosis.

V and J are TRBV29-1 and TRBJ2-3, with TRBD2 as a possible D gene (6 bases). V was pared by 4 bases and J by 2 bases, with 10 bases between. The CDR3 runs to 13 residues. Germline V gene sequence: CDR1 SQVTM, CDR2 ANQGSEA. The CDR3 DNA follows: TGCAGCGTTGTGGTAGCGGACACAGATACGCAGTATTTT. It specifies CSVVVADTDTQYF.

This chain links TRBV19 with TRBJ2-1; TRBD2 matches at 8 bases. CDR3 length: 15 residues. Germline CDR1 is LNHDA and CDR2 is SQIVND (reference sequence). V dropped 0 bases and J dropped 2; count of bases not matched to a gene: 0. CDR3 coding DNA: TGTGCCAGTAGTATAGAGCGGGAGGCCTACAATGAGCAGTTCTTC. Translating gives CASSIEREAYNEQFF.

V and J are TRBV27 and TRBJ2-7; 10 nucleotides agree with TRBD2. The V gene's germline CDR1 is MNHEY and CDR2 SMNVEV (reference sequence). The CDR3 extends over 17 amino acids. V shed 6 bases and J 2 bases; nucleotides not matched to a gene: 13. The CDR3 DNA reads TGTGCCAGCAGCCGCGGCAGGGCTAGCGGGAGCCCCTACGAGCAGTACTTC. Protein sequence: CASSRGRASGSPYEQYF.

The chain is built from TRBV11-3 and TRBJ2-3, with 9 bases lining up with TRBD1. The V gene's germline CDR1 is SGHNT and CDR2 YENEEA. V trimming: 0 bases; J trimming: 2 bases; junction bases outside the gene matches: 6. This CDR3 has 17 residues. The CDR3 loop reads CASSLESGTGFTDTQYF. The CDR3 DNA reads TGTGCCAGCAGCTTAGAGTCCGGGACAGGGTTCACAGATACGCAGTATTTT. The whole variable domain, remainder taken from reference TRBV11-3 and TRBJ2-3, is EAGVVQSPRYKIIEKKQPVAFWCNPISGHNTLYWYLQNLGQGPELLIRYENEEAVDDSQLPKDRFSAERLKGVDSTLKIQPAELGDSAVYLCASSLESGTGFTDTQYFGPGTRLTVL.

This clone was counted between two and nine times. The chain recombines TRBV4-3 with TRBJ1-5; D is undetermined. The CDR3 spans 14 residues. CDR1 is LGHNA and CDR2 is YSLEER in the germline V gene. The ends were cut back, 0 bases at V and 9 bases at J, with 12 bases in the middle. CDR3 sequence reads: CASSQELFPPPQHF. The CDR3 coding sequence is TGCGCCAGCAGCCAAGAACTATTTCCCCCGCCCCAGCATTTT.

The CDR3 DNA reads as TGTGCCAGCAGTTACTCGTCAGGGGGAGAGACCCAGTACTTC. This encodes CASSYSSGGETQYF. This chain links TRBV6-5 with TRBJ2-5, with 7 bases aligning to TRBD1. Germline V gene data show CDR1 as MNHEY and CDR2 as SVGAGI. The trim removed 0 bases at V and 4 bases at J, leaving 2 bases unmatched. The length of the CDR3 is 14 residues.

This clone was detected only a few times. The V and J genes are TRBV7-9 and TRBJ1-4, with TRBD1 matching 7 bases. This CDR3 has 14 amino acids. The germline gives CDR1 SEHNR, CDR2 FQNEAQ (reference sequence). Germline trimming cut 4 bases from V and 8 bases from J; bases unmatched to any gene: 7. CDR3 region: CASSYRDRGEKLFF. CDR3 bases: TGTGCCAGCAGCTACCGGGACAGAGGGGAAAAACTGTTTTTT.

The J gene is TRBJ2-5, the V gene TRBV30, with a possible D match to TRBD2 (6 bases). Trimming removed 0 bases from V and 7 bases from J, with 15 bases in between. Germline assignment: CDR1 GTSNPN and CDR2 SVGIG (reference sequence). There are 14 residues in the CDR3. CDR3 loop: CAWSVSGGIGTQYF. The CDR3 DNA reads TGTGCCTGGAGTGTATCAGGAGGGATAGGGACCCAGTACTTC.

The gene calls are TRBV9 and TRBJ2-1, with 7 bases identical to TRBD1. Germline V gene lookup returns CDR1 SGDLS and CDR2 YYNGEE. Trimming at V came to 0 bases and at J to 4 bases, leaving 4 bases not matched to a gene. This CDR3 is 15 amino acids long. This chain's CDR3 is CASSVALGQYNEQFF. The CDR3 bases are TGTGCCAGCAGCGTAGCTTTGGGACAGTACAATGAGCAGTTCTTC.

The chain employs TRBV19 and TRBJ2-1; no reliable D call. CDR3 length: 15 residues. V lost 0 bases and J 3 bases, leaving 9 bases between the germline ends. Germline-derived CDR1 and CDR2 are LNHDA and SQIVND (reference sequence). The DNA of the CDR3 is TGTGCCAGTAGTATAGACAGTATCGTCTACAATGAGCAGTTCTTC. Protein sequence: CASSIDSIVYNEQFF.

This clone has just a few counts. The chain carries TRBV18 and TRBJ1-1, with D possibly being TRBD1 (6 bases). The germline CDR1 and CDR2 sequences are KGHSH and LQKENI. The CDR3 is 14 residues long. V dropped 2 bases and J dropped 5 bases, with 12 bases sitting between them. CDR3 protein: CASSPTQGFTEAFF. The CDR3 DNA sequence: TGTGCCAGCTCACCAACGCAGGGGTTTACTGAAGCTTTCTTT.

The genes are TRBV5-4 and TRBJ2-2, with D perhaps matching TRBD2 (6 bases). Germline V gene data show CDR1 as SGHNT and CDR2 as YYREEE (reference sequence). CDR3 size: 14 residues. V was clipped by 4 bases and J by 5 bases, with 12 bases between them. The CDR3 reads CASSGGSSTGELFF. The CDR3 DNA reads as TGTGCCAGCAGCGGAGGGTCCTCGACCGGGGAGCTGTTTTTT.

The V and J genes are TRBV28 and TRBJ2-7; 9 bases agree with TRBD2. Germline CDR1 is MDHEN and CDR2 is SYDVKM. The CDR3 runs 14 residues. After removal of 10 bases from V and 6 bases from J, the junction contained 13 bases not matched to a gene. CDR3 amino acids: CATGVLAGVSEQYF. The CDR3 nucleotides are TGTGCCACGGGGGTCTTAGCGGGAGTATCCGAGCAGTACTTC.

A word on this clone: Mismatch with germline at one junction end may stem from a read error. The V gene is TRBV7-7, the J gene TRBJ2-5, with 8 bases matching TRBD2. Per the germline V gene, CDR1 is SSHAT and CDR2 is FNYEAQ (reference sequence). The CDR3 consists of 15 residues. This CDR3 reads CASSSGVLAAETQYF. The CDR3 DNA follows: TGTGCTAGCAGCTCAGGGGTACTAGCGGCAGAGACCCAGTACTTC. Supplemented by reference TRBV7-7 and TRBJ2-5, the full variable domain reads GAGVSQSPRYKVTKRGQDVTLRCDPISSHATLYWYQQALGQGPEFLTYFNYEAQPDKSGLPSDRFSAERPEGSISTLTIQRTEQRDSAMYRCASSSGVLAAETQYFGPGTRLLVL.

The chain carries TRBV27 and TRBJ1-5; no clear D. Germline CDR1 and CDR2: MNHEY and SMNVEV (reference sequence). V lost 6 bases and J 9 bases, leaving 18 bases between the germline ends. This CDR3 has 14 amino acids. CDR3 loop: CASRHQGGEGPQHF. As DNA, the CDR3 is TGTGCCAGCAGACACCAAGGCGGGGAAGGGCCCCAGCATTTT.

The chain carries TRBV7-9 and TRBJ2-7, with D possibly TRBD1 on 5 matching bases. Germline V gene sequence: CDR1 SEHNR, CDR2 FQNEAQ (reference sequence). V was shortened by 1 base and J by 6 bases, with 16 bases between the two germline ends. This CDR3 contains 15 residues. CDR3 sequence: CASSLVGAGILEQYF. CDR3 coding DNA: TGTGCCAGCAGCTTAGTTGGGGCAGGTATCCTCGAGCAGTACTTC.